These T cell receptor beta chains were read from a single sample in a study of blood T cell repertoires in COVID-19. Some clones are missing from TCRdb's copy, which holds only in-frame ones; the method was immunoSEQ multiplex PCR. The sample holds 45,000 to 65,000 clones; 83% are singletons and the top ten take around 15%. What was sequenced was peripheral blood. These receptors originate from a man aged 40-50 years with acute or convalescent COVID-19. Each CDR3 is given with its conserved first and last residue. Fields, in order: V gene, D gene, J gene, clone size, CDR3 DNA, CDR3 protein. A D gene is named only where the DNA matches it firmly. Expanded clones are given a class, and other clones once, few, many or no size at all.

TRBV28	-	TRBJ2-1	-	TGTGCCAGCAGCAACAGATTTAATGAGCAGTTCTTC	CASSNRFNEQFF
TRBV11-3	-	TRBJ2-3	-	TGTGCCAGCAGCAGACCCGACTCAGATACGCAGTATTTT	CASSRPDSDTQYF
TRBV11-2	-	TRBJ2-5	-	TGTGCCAGCAGCTTAGGAAGTCCGGGGACTGGCGAGACCCAGTACTTC	CASSLGSPGTGETQYF
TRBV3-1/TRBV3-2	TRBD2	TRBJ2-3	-	TGTGCCAGCAGCGCGGGACTAGCGGGGGAGTATTTT	CASSAGLAGEYF
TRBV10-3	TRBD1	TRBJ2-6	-	TGTGCCATCAGTGAGTCGGGGACAGGGGGCTCTGGGGCCAACGTCCTGACTTTC	CAISESGTGGSGANVLTF
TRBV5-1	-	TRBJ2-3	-	TGCGCCAGCAGCGTACTAGATACGCAGTATTTT	CASSVLDTQYF
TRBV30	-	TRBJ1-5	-	TGTGCCTGGAGTGTCTCCAGGGGACAGCCCCAGCATTTT	CAWSVSRGQPQHF
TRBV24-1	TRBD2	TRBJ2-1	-	TGTGCCACCAGTATTAGCGGGACGGGTAATGAGCAGTTCTTC	CATSISGTGNEQFF
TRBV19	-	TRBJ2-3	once	TGTGCCAGTAGTATGCTGAGCGCGGGGGATACGCAGTATTTT	CASSMLSAGDTQYF
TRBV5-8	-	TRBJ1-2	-	TGTGCCAGCAGCTTGGAACAGGCCGGTAGTGGCTACACCTTC	CASSLEQAGSGYTF
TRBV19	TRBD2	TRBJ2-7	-	TGTGCCAGTAGTGCGGGACTAGGGGTATACGAGCAGTACTTC	CASSAGLGVYEQYF
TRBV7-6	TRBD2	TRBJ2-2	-	TGTGCCAGCAGCCGTGCGGGGGAGAACACCGGGGAGCTGTTTTTT	CASSRAGENTGELFF
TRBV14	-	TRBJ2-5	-	TGTGCCAGCTCCAGGACACTACAAGAGACCCAGTACTTC	CASSRTLQETQYF
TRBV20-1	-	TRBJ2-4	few	TGCAGTGCTAGTCTTCAGGGAAAAAACATTCAGTACTTC	CSASLQGKNIQYF
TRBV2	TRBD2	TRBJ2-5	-	TGTGCCAGCGCCGGGGGGGTCGGCCGAGAGACCCAGTACTTC	CASAGGVGRETQYF
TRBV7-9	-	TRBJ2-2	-	TGTGCCAGCAGCTCGTCTCTTGGACACCCGAACACCGGGGAGCTGTTTTTT	CASSSSLGHPNTGELFF
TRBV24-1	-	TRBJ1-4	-	TGTGCCACCAGTGATTTTTCAGGGGTTAATGAAAAACTGTTTTTT	CATSDFSGVNEKLFF
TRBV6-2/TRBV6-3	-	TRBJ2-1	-	TGTGCCAGCGGCCGGGGGCACAATGAGCAGTTCTTC	CASGRGHNEQFF
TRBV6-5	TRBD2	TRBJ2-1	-	TGTGCCAGCAGTATAGCGGGGCTGAAGCAGTTCTTC	CASSIAGLKQFF
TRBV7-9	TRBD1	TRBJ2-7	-	TGTGCCAGCAGCCCCGGGACAGCCTACTCCTACGAGCAGTACTTC	CASSPGTAYSYEQYF
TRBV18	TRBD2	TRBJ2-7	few	TGTGCCAGCTCACCCGGGACTAGCTGGACCTACGAGCAGTACTTC	CASSPGTSWTYEQYF
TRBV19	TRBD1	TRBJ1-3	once	TGTGCCAGTAGCAGACAGGGGCCTAGCTCTGGAAACACCATATATTTT	CASSRQGPSSGNTIYF
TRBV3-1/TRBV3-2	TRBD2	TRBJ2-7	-	TGTGCCTCGAGAGGAGCGGGAGGTGGCGAGCAGTACTTC	CASRGAGGGEQYF
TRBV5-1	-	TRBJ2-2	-	TGCGCCAGCAGCTCGGGACTCCTTACCGGGGAGCTGTTTTTT	CASSSGLLTGELFF
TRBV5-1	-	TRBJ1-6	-	TGCGCCAGCAGGCTCTCGGAGGGACGATCCGATTCACCCCTCCACTTT	CASRLSEGRSDSPLHF
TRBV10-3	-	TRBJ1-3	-	TGTGCCATCAGTGATCGAGGTGACTCCTCTGGAAACACCATATATTTT	CAISDRGDSSGNTIYF
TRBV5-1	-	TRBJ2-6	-	TGCGCCAGCAGTTTCCCAGTCTCTGGGGCCAACGTCCTGACTTTC	CASSFPVSGANVLTF
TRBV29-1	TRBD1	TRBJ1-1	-	TGCAGCGTCCACAGGGGGCGGAACACTGAAGCTTTCTTT	CSVHRGRNTEAFF
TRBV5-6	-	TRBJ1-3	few	TGTGCCAGCAGCACCCCCCCAGGGAGGGTCAAAGGAAACACCATATATTTT	CASSTPPGRVKGNTIYF
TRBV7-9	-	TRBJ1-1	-	TGTGCCAGCAGCTCGGACACGTTGAACACTGAAGCTTTCTTT	CASSSDTLNTEAFF
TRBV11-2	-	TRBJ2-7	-	TGTGCCAGCAGCTTAGCCGGGAGCCGCGAGCAGTACTTC	CASSLAGSREQYF
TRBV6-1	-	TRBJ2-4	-	TGTGCCAGCAGTGATGTGGGGGGGGGCACTGGAGGGGCCAAAAACATTCAGTACTTC	CASSDVGGGTGGAKNIQYF
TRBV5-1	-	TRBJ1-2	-	TGCGCCAGCAGCCCCCGTGGGCAGGTTAACTATGGCTACACCTTC	CASSPRGQVNYGYTF
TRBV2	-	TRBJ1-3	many	TGTGCCAGCAACGAGGACACTGGAAACACCATATATTTT	CASNEDTGNTIYF
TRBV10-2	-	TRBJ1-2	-	TGCGCCAGCACCCTGAACATAGGGGCCTATGGCTACACCTTC	CASTLNIGAYGYTF
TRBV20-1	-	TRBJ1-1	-	TGCAGTGCTAGTTCAGGGGCTCGGGAAGCTTTCTTT	CSASSGAREAFF
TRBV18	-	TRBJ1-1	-	TGTGCCAGCTCACCACGCGACATTTACACTGAAGCTTTCTTT	CASSPRDIYTEAFF
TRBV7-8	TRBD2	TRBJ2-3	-	TGTGCCAGCAGCCCGAGCGGGAGCAGAGTAGATACGCAGTATTTT	CASSPSGSRVDTQYF
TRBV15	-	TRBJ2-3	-	TGTGCCACCAGCAGAGCGGGTAGCACAGATACGCAGTATTTT	CATSRAGSTDTQYF